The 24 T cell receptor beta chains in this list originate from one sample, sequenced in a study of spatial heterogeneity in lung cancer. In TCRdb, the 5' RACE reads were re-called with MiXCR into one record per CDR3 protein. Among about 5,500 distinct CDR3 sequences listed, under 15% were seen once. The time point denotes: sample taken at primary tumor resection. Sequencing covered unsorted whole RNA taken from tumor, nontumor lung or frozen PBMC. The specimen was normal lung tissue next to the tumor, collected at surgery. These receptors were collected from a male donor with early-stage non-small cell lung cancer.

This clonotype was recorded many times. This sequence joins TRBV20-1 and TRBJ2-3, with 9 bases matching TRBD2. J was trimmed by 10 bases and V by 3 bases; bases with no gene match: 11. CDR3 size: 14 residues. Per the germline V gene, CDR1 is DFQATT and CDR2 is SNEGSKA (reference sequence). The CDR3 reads CSARAGGPQAPQYF. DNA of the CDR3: TGCAGTGCTAGGGCGGGAGGGCCCCAGGCTCCGCAGTATTTT.

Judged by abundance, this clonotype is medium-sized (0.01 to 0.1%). Here the CDR3 DNA reads TGTGCCAGCAGTTACTTGGGCAGGAGCTCCTACGAGCAGTACTTC. Its protein product is CASSYLGRSSYEQYF. This rearrangement joins TRBV6-2 or TRBV6-3 to TRBJ2-7; D is ambiguous. Deletions cut 1 base from V and 0 bases from J, with 10 bases between. Germline CDR1 and CDR2: MNHEY and SVGEGT. The CDR3 loop spans 15 amino acids.

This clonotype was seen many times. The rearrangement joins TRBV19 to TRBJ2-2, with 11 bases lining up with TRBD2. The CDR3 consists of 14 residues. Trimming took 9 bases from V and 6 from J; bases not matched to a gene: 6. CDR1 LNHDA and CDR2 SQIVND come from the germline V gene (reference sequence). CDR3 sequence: CASLAGGAPGELFF. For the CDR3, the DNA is TGTGCCAGCTTAGCGGGAGGGGCGCCCGGGGAGCTGTTTTTT.

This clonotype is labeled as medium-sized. CDR3 DNA: TGTGCCAGCTCACCACTTACAGGGGACTGGACCGGGGAGCTGTTTTTT. The encoded protein is CASSPLTGDWTGELFF. This chain joins TRBV18 and TRBJ2-2; the D gene is possibly TRBD1 (7 bases). The CDR3 is 16 residues long. Germline V CDR1 and CDR2: KGHSH, LQKENI. Trimming pared 1 base from V and 5 bases from J, leaving 14 bases between.

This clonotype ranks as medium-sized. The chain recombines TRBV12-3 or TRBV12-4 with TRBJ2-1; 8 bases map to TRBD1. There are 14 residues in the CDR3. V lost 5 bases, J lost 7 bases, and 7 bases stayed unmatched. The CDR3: CASSPGQGRNEQFF. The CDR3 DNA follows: TGTGCCAGCAGTCCCGGACAGGGAAGGAATGAGCAGTTCTTC.

Here the CDR3 reads CASSPPGGRDTQYF. In nucleotides, the CDR3 is TGCGCCAGCAGCCCCCCAGGAGGAAGAGATACGCAGTATTTT. The chain uses TRBV5-1 and TRBJ2-3, with D tentatively TRBD2 (5 bases). V was clipped by 4 bases and J by 5 bases, with 14 bases between them. From germline, CDR1 is SGHRS and CDR2 YFSETQ. CDR3 size: 14 residues.

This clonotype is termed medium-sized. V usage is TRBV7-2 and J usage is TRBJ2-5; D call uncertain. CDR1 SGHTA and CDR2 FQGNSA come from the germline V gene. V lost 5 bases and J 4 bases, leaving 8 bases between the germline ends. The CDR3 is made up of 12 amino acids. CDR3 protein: CASSPQLETQYF. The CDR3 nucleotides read TGTGCCAGCAGCCCCCAATTAGAGACCCAGTACTTC.

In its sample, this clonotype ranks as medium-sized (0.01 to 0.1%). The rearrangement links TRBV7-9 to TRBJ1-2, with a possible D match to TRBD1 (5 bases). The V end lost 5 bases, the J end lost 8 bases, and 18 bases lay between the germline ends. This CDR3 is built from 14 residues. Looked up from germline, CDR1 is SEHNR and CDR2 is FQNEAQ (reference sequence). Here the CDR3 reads CASSPRDPVRGYTF. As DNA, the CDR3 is TGTGCCAGCAGCCCTAGGGACCCCGTGAGAGGCTACACCTTC.

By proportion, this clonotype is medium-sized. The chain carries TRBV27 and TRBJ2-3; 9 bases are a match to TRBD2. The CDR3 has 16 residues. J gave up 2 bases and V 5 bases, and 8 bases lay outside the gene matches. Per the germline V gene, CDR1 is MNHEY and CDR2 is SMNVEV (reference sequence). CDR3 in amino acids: CASSMGLAIATDTQYF. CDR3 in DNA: TGTGCCAGCAGTATGGGACTAGCCATCGCCACAGATACGCAGTATTTT.

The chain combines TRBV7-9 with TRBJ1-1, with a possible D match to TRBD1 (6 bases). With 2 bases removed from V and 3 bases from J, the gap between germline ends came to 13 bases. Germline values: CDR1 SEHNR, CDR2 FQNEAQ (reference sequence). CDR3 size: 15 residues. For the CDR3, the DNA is TGTGCCAGCAGCTTAACGGGGGCGATGGACACTGAAGCTTTCTTT. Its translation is CASSLTGAMDTEAFF.

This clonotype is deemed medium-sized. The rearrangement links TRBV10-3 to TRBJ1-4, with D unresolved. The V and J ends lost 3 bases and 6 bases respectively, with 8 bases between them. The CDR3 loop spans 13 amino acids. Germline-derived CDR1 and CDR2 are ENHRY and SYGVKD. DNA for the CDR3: TGTGCCATCAGTGATGACACCCATGAAAAACTGTTTTTT. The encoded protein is CAISDDTHEKLFF.

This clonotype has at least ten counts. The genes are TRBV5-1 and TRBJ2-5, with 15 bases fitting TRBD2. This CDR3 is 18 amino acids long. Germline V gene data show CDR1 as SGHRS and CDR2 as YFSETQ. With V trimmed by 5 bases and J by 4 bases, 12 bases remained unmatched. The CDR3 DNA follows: TGCGCCAGCAGGCTCTGGCGGGGACTAGCGGGAGGTATAGAGACCCAGTACTTC. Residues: CASRLWRGLAGGIETQYF. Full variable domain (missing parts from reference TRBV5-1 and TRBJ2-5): KAGVTQTPRYLIKTRGQQVTLSCSPISGHRSVSWYQQTPGQGLQFLFEYFSETQRNKGNFPGRFSGRQFSNSRSEMNVSTLELGDSALYLCASRLWRGLAGGIETQYFGPGTRLLVL.

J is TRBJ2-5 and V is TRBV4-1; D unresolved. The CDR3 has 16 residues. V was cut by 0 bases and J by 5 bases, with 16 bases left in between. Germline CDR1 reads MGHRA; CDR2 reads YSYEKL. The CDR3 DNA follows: TGCGCCAGCAGCCAAGATGGAGACCCCAGGTTTGAGACCCAGTACTTC. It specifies CASSQDGDPRFETQYF.

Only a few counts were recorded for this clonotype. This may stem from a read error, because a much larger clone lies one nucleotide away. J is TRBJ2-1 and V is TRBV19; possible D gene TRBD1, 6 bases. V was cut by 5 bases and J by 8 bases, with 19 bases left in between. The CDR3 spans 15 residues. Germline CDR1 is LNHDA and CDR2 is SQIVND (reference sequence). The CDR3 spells CASSVGHGWFHEQFF. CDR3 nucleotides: TGTGCCAGTAGTGTGGGACATGGTTGGTTTCATGAGCAGTTCTTC.

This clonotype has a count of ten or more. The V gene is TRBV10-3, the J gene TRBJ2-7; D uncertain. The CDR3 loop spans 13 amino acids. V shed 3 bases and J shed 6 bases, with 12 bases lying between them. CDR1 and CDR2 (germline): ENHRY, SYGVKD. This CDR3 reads CAISDRQGSEQYF. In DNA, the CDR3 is TGTGCCATCAGTGATCGCCAAGGAAGCGAGCAGTACTTC.

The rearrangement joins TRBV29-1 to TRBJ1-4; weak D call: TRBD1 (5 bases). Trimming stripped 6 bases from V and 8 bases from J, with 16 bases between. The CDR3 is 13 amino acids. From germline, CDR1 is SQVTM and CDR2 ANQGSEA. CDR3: CSVGTRQGEKLFF. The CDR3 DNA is TGCAGCGTCGGGACCCGGCAGGGAGAAAAACTGTTTTTT. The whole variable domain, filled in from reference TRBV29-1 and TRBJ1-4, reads SAVISQKPSRDICQRGTSLTIQCQVDSQVTMMFWYRQQPGQSLTLIATANQGSEATYESGFVIDKFPISRPNLTFSTLTVSNMSPEDSSIYLCSVGTRQGEKLFFGSGTQLSVL.

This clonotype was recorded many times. CDR3 in amino acids: CAWSVGTGYEQYF. CDR3 in DNA: TGTGCCTGGAGTGTAGGGACAGGCTACGAGCAGTACTTC. V and J are TRBV30 and TRBJ2-7, with 8 bases lining up with TRBD1. V lost 0 bases, J lost 3 bases, and 1 base stayed unmatched. The CDR3 spans 13 residues. The germline V gene has CDR1 GTSNPN and CDR2 SVGIG (reference sequence). Combining the CDR3 with reference TRBV30 and TRBJ2-7 gives the whole variable domain SQTIHQWPATLVQPVGSPLSLECTVEGTSNPNLYWYRQAAGRGLQLLFYSVGIGQISSEVPQNLSASRPQDRQFILSSKKLLLSDSGFYLCAWSVGTGYEQYFGPGTRLTVT.

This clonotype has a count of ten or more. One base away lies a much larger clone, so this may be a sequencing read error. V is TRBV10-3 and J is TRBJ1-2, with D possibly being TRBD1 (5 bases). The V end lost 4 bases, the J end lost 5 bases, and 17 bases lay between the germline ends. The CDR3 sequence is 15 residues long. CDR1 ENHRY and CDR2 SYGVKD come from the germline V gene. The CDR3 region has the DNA TGTGCCATCAGTGGAGGGACTCAGCTGACGTATGGCTACACCTTC. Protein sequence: CAISGGTQLTYGYTF.

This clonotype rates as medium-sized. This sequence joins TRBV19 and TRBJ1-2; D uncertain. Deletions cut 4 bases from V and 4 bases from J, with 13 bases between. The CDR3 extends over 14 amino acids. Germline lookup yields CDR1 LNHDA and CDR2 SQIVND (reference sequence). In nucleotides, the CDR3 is TGTGCCAGTAGTAAAGGACCGGAGGTCTATGGCTACACCTTC. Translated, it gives CASSKGPEVYGYTF.

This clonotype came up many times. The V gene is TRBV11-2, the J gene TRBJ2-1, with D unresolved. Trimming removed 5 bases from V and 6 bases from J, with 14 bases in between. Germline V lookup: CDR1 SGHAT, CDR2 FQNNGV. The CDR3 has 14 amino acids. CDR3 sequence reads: CASSPDPTGNEQFF. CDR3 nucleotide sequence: TGTGCCAGCAGCCCGGACCCCACGGGCAATGAGCAGTTCTTC.

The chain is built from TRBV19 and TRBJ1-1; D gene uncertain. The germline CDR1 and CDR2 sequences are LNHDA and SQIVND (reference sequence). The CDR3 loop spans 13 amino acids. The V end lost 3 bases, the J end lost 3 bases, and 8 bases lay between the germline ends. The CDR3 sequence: CASSITGDTEAFF. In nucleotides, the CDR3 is TGTGCCAGTAGTATTACCGGGGACACTGAAGCTTTCTTT.

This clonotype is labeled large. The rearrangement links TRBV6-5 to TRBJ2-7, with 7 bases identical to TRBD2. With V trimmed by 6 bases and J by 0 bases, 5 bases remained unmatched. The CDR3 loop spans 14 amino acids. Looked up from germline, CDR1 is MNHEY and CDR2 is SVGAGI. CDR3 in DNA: TGTGCCAGCAGAGATAGCGGGTCCTCCTACGAGCAGTACTTC. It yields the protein CASRDSGSSYEQYF.

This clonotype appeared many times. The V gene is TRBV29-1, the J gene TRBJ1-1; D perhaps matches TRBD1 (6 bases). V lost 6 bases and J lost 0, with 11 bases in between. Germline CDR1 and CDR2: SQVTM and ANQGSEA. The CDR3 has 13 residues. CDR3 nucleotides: TGCAGCGTCCCCCGGGGGCTGAACACTGAAGCTTTCTTT. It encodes CSVPRGLNTEAFF. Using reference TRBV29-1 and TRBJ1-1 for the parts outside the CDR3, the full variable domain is SAVISQKPSRDICQRGTSLTIQCQVDSQVTMMFWYRQQPGQSLTLIATANQGSEATYESGFVIDKFPISRPNLTFSTLTVSNMSPEDSSIYLCSVPRGLNTEAFFGQGTRLTVV.

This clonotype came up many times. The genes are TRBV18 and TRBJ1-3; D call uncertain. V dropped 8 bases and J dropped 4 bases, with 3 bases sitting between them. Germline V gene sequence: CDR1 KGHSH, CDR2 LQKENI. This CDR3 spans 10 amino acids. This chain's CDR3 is CASVGNTIYF. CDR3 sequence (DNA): TGTGCCAGCGTAGGAAACACCATATATTTT.